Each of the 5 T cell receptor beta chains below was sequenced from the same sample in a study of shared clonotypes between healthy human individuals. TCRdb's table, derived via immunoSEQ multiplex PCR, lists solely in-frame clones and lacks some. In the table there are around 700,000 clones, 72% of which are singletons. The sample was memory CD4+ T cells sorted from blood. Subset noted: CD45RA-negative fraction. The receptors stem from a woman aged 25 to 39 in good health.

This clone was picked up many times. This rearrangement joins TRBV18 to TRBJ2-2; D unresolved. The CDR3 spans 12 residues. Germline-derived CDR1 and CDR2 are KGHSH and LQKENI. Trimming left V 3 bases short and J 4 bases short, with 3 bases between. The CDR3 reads CASSPFTGELFF. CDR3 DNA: TGTGCCAGCTCACCTTTCACCGGGGAGCTGTTTTTT.

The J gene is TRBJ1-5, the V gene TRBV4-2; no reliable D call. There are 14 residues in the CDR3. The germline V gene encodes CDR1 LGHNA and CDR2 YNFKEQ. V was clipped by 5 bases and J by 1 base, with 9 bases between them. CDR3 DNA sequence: TGTGCCAGCAGCTCCCCCAGGAGCAATCAGCCCCAGCATTTT. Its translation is CASSSPRSNQPQHF.

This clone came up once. CDR3 DNA: TGTGCCAGCTCACCGGCGGGAGTAAGGGACGAGCAGTACTTC. It encodes CASSPAGVRDEQYF. The chain joins TRBV18 to TRBJ2-7; 7 bases line up with TRBD2. From germline, CDR1 is KGHSH and CDR2 LQKENI. This CDR3 has 14 residues. The V gene end was trimmed by 3 bases and the J gene end by 5 bases; junction bases not matched to a gene: 7.

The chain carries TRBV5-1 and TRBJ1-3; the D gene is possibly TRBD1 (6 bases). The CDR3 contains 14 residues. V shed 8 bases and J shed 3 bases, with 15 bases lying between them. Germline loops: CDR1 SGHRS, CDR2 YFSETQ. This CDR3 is CASRQESGGNTIYF. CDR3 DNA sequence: TGCGCCAGTCGACAGGAGTCGGGTGGAAACACCATATATTTT.

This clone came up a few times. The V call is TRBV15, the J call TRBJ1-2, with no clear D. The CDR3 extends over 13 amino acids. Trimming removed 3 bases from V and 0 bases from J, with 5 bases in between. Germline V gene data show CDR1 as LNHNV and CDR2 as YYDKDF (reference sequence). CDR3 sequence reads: CATSSRTNYGYTF. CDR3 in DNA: TGTGCCACCAGCAGCCGTACTAACTATGGCTACACCTTC.